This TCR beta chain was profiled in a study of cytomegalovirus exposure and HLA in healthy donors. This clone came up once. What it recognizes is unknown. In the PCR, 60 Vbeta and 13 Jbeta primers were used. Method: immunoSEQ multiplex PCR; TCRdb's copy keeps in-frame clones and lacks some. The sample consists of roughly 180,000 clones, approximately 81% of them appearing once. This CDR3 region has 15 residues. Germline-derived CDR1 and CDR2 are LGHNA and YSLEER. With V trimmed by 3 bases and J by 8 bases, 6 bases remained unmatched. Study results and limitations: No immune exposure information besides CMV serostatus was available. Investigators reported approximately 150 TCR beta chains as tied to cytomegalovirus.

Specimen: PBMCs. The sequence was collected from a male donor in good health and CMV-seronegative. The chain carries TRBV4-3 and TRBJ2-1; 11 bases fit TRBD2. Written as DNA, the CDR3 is TGCGCCAGCAGCCAGGGTTCGGGACTAGCGGATGAGCAGTTCTTC. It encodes CASSQGSGLADEQFF.